Included here is one T cell receptor beta chain sequence, with context. Library preparation (for TCRbeta) was performed with unique molecular identifiers. In TCRdb, the PCR reads were re-called with MiXCR into one record per CDR3 protein. The table shows 440,000 or so distinct CDR3 sequences, with 43% occurring only once. This specimen comes from a study of T-cell reconstitution after alpha-beta-depleted transplantation in children. The junction had 15 bases not matched to a gene; V was cut back by 4 bases and J by 6 bases. Per germline, CDR1 SGHRS and CDR2 YFSETQ. The length of the CDR3 is 18 residues.

Source: PBMCs, taken before TCRalphabeta/CD19-depleted stem cell transplant. This sequence was found in a girl between 2 and 10 years old with aplastic anemia, due to receive a stem cell transplant. This chain joins TRBV5-1 and TRBJ2-7; 14 bases fit TRBD2. The CDR3 protein is CASSIGTSGRAGGSEQYF. CDR3 nucleotides: TGCGCCAGCAGCATAGGGACTAGCGGGAGAGCCGGGGGCTCCGAGCAGTACTTC.